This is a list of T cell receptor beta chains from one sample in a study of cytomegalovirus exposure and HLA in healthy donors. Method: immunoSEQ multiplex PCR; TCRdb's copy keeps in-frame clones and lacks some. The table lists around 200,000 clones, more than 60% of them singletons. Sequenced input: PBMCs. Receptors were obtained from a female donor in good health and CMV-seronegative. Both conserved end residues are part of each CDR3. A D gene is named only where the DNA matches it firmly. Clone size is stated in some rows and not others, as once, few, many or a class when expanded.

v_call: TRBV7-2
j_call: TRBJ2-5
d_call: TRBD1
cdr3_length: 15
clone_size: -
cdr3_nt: TGTGCCAGCAGCTTGTTGACAGGGTATCAAGAGACCCAGTACTTC
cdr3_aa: CASSLLTGYQETQYF

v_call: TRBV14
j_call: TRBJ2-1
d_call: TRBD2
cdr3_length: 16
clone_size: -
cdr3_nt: TGTGCCAGCAGCCGAACTAGCGGGAGCTCCTACAATGAGCAGTTCTTC
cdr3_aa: CASSRTSGSSYNEQFF

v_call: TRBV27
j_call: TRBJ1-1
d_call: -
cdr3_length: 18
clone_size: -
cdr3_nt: TGTGCCAGCAGTTTATCCACAGGGCTCCTACCCATGAACACTGAAGCTTTCTTT
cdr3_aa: CASSLSTGLLPMNTEAFF

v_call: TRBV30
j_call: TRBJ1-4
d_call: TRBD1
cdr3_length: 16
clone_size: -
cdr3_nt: TGTGCCTGGAGTGACAGGGGCGGGGGGTTTAATGAAAAACTGTTTTTT
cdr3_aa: CAWSDRGGGFNEKLFF

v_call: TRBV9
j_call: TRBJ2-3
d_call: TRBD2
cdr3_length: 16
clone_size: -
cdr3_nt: TGTGCCAGCAGCGTAGATCGAGCGGGAGGGCCATATACGCAGTATTTT
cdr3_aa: CASSVDRAGGPYTQYF

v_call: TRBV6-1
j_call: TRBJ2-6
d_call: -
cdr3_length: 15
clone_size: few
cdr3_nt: TGTGCCAGCAGTGACCCGACAAGCGGGGCCAACGTCCTGACTTTC
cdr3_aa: CASSDPTSGANVLTF

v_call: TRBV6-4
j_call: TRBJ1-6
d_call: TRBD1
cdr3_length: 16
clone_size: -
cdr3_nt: TGTGCCAGCACCCAGACAGGGAGCTCCTATAATTCACCCCTCCACTTT
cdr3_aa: CASTQTGSSYNSPLHF

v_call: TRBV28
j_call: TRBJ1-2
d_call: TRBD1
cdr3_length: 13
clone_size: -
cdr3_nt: TGTGCCAGCACCACGGACAGGAACTATGGCTACACCTTC
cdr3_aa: CASTTDRNYGYTF

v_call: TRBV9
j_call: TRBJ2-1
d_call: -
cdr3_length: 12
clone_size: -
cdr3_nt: TGTGCCAGCAGCGTGGCCTTCAATGAGCAGTTCTTC
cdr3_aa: CASSVAFNEQFF

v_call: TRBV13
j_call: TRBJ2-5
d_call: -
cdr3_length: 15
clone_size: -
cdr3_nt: TGTGCCAGCAGCTTCTCCGGGGGTGAGGGGGAGACCCAGTACTTC
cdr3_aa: CASSFSGGEGETQYF

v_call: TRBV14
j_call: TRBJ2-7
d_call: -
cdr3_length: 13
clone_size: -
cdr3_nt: TGTGCCAGCAGCCCCGGGGTGCAGGGGGGACAGTACTTC
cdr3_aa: CASSPGVQGGQYF

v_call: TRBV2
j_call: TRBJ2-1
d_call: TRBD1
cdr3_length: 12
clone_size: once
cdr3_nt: TGTGCCAGCAGTGAGGGTAGGGACAGGCAGTTCTTC
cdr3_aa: CASSEGRDRQFF

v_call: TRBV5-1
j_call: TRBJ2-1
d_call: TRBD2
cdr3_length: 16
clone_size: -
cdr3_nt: TGCGCCAGCAGCTTATCCTCGCTAGCGGGGAGCAATGAGCAGTTCTTC
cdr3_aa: CASSLSSLAGSNEQFF

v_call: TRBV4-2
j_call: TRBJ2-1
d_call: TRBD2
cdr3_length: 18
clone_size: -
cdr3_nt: TGTGCCAGCAGCCAAGGGCCCGTAGCGGGAGGGCCCTTTAATGAGCAGTTCTTC
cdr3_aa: CASSQGPVAGGPFNEQFF

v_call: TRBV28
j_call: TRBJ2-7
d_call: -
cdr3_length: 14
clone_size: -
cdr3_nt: TGTGCCAGCAGAGAGCCTCGCGCTTTCTACGAGCAGTACTTC
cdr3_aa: CASREPRAFYEQYF

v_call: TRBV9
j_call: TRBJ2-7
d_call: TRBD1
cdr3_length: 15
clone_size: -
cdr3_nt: TGTGCCAGCAGCGTAGAGACAGGGGGCTCCTACGAGCAGTACTTC
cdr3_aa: CASSVETGGSYEQYF

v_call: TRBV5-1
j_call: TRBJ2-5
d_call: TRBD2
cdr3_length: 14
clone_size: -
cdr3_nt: TGCGCCAGCAGCCCCGGGGGGGCCCAAGAGACCCAGTACTTC
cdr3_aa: CASSPGGAQETQYF